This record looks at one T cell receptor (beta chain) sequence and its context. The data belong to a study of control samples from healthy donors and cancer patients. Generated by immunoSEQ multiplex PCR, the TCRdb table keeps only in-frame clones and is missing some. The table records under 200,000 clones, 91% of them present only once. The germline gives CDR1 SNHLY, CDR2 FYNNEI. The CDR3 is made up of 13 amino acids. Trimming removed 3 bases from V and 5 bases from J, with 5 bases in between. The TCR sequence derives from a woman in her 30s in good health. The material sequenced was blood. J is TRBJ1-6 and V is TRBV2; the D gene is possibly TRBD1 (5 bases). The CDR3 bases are TGTGCCAGCAGTGACAGGGATAATTCACCCCTCCACTTT. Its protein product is CASSDRDNSPLHF.